The source of this T cell receptor beta chain is a study of blood T cell repertoires in COVID-19. As for the study in general: Some COVID-19 samples were acute and others convalescent; all came from the United States, Italy and Spain. PBMCs, B-cell-depleted T cells, or T cells provided the cDNA or gDNA that made up the material.

Per the original data handling: From reference gene primer amplification, estimates of nucleated cell counts were derived. Clones were sequenced by immunoSEQ multiplex PCR, and TCRdb holds only the in-frame ones, with some missing. Clonal size and the V and J genes are those of that table, whereas D and trimming came from the DNA. Among 250,000 to 300,000 clones listed, approximately 86% were seen once. The CDR3 spans 15 residues. Trimming shortened V by 4 bases and J by 3 bases, and 16 bases separated the two germline ends. Germline V gives CDR1 SGHRS, CDR2 YFSETQ. This TCR was sampled from a woman aged 45-59 years who had recovered from COVID-19. The specimen sequenced was peripheral blood. The V gene is TRBV5-1, the J gene TRBJ1-1; the D gene is possibly TRBD1 (5 bases). The CDR3 loop is CASSPSVTGDTEAFF. DNA of the CDR3: TGCGCCAGCAGCCCTTCGGTGACGGGGGACACTGAAGCTTTCTTT.